This T cell receptor (beta chain) was retrieved from a study of regulatory T cells in long-lasting Graves disease. V was clipped by 4 bases and J by 2 bases, with 9 bases between them. The CDR3 contains 15 residues. This clonotype showed up many times. The TCR beta library used iRepertoire HTBI primers with Arm-PCR amplification of CDR3. MiXCR, applied by TCRdb to the multiplex PCR reads, yields one record per CDR3 protein. The data contain under 450,000 distinct CDR3 sequences, 15% to 20% of them singletons. The time point: newly diagnosed GD, antithyroid drugs for less than 3 months. From RNA extracted from PBMCs, the TCR library was made. Separately, the same data were catalogued under a study of T cells in Graves' hyperthyroidism and ophthalmopathy.

This TCR derives from a woman between 18 and 29 years old with Graves disease. The chain links TRBV12-3 or TRBV12-4 to TRBJ2-6; D unresolved. Sequences were derived from peripheral blood mononuclear cells (PBMCs), sampled at new diagnosis, from a patient treated with antithyroid drugs. In nucleotides, the CDR3 is TGTGCCAGCAGTTCCCTGAGAGCTGGGGCCAACGTCCTGACTTTC. This codes for CASSSLRAGANVLTF.